The entry below gives a single T cell receptor beta chain sequence along with its context. The data derive from a study of PD-1 blockade in classical Hodgkin lymphoma. As for time point: cycle 4 day 1 (C4D1), after less than 7 weeks of nivolumab. Exposure to brentuximab vedotin varied, and each patient had relapsed following autologous stem cell transplantation. PBMCs, once thawed, yielded CD8+ T cells isolated by magnetic negative selection. The table came from immunoSEQ multiplex PCR; TCRdb's copy has only in-frame clones and leaves some out. The table records about 19,000 clones, less than 90% of them present only once. The CDR3 runs to 16 residues. CDR1 is MDHEN and CDR2 is SYDVKM in the germline V gene. Trimming removed 4 bases at V and 0 bases at J, with 14 bases between.

This TCR came from a human donor with classical Hodgkin lymphoma. The chain recombines TRBV28 with TRBJ2-3; D is undetermined. The starting material was CD8+ T cells from blood, obtained before the fourth cycle of nivolumab. CDR3 nucleotides: TGTGCCAGCAGTTGGGTAGGGTCCCCGAGCACAGATACGCAGTATTTT. Translating gives CASSWVGSPSTDTQYF. Complete variable domain (other parts from reference TRBV28 and TRBJ2-3): DVKVTQSSRYLVKRTGEKVFLECVQDMDHENMFWYRQDPGLGLRLIYFSYDVKMKEKGDIPEGYSVSREKKERFSLILESASTNQTSMYLCASSWVGSPSTDTQYFGPGTRLTVL.